One sample yielded the 9 T cell receptor beta chains listed below, sequenced in a study of T-cell reconstitution after alpha-beta-depleted transplantation in children. Unique molecular identifiers were incorporated into the prepared TCRbeta library. TCRdb reprocessed the PCR reads with MiXCR, giving one entry per CDR3 protein. The sample includes about 200,000 distinct CDR3 sequences, roughly 6.6% seen only once; the top ten take roughly 6%. Specimen: PBMCs, collected before TCRalphabeta/CD19-depleted stem cell transplant. The receptors were gathered from a boy younger than 10 with acute lymphoblastic leukemia, due to receive a stem cell transplant.

This clonotype occurred many times. This rearrangement joins TRBV6-1 to TRBJ2-2; no clear D gene. Germline V gene sequence: CDR1 MNHNS, CDR2 SASEGT. The CDR3 length is 13 residues. V was shortened by 1 base and J by 7 bases, with 7 bases between the two germline ends. CDR3 protein: CASSEVPDGELFF. CDR3 nucleotides: TGTGCCAGCAGTGAAGTCCCCGACGGGGAGCTGTTTTTT.

This clonotype occurred many times. The chain is built from TRBV7-9 and TRBJ1-1; D is uncertain. V shed 6 bases and J shed 3 bases, with 11 bases lying between them. The CDR3 loop spans 13 amino acids. Germline V gives CDR1 SEHNR, CDR2 FQNEAQ (reference sequence). In DNA, the CDR3 is TGTGCCAGCAGACAATTGGCGGACACTGAAGCTTTCTTT. Protein sequence: CASRQLADTEAFF.

This sequence joins TRBV15 and TRBJ2-7; D may be TRBD1 (6 bases). The germline V gene has CDR1 LNHNV and CDR2 YYDKDF (reference sequence). Trimming took 7 bases from V and 5 from J, leaving 15 bases between them. CDR3 length: 13 amino acids. This CDR3 reads CATKDPGQHEQYF. The DNA of the CDR3 is TGTGCCACCAAAGACCCGGGACAACACGAGCAGTACTTC.

This clonotype has a handful of counts. The gene calls are TRBV7-8 and TRBJ2-5, with D tentatively TRBD2 (6 bases). Germline V lookup: CDR1 SGHVS, CDR2 FQNEAQ. The CDR3 totals 14 residues. Trimming removed 5 bases from V and 4 bases from J, with 14 bases in between. The CDR3 loop reads CASSRPLARETQYF. In DNA form, the CDR3 reads TGTGCCAGCAGCCGACCACTAGCTCGAGAGACCCAGTACTTC.

The genes are TRBV2 and TRBJ2-3; D is unresolved. The CDR3 extends over 13 amino acids. The germline V gene has CDR1 SNHLY and CDR2 FYNNEI. V lost 2 bases, J lost 5 bases, and 8 bases lay in between. In DNA form, the CDR3 reads TGTGCCAGCAGTGAATGGCGGCAAGATACGCAGTATTTT. Residues: CASSEWRQDTQYF.

This clonotype was counted many times. V and J are TRBV6-5 and TRBJ2-5, with no clear D. The CDR3 runs 15 residues. The germline gives CDR1 MNHEY, CDR2 SVGAGI. The V end lost 2 bases, the J end lost 0 bases, and 10 bases lay between the germline ends. The CDR3 sequence is CASSYDAEYQETQYF. The DNA of the CDR3 is TGTGCCAGCAGTTACGATGCGGAGTACCAAGAGACCCAGTACTTC.

This clonotype has a handful of counts. CDR3 loop: CSARDLGQVGETQYF. DNA for the CDR3: TGCAGTGCTAGAGATTTGGGACAAGTTGGAGAGACCCAGTACTTC. The chain uses TRBV20-1 and TRBJ2-5; tentative D call: TRBD1 (6 bases). V was shortened by 0 bases and J by 4 bases, with 15 bases between the two germline ends. Germline-derived CDR1 and CDR2 are DFQATT and SNEGSKA (reference sequence). The CDR3 extends over 15 amino acids.

This clonotype was observed many times. The rearrangement links TRBV20-1 to TRBJ2-5, with 7 bases that match TRBD1. Germline CDR1 DFQATT, CDR2 SNEGSKA (reference sequence). The CDR3 runs 14 residues. Trimming cost V 2 bases and J 5 bases; bases outside gene matches: 8. CDR3 DNA sequence: TGCAGTGCTAGATCGGGGCAGGGGGTGGAGACCCAGTACTTC. This codes for CSARSGQGVETQYF.

This clonotype occurred many times. Written as DNA, the CDR3 is TGTGCCAGCAGCCGCGACTTCAATGAGCAGTTCTTC. As protein: CASSRDFNEQFF. The V call is TRBV7-9, the J call TRBJ2-1; D unresolved. The CDR3 has 12 residues. The V gene lost 5 bases and the J gene lost 6 bases, with 8 bases spanning the gap. The germline V gene encodes CDR1 SEHNR and CDR2 FQNEAQ (reference sequence).